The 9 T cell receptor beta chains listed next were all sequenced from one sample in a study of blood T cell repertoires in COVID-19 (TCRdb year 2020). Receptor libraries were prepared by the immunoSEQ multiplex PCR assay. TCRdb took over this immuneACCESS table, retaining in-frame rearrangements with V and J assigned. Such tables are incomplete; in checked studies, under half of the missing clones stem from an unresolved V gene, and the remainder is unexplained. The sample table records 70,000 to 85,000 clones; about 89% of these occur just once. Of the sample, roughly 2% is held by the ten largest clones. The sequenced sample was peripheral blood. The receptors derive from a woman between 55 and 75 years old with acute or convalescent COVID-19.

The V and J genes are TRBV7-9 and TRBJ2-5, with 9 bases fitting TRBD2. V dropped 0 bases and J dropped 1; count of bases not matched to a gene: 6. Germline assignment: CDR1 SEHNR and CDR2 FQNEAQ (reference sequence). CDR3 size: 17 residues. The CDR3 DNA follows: TGTGCCAGCAGCTTAGCGGCTAGCGGGGTTTTCCAAGAGACCCAGTACTTC. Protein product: CASSLAASGVFQETQYF.

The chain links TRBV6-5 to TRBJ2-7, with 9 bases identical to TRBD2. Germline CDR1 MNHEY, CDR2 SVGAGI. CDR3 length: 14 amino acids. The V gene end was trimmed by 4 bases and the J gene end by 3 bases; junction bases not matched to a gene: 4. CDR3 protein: CASSFSGGGYEQYF. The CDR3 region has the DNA TGTGCCAGCAGTTTTAGCGGGGGAGGCTACGAGCAGTACTTC.

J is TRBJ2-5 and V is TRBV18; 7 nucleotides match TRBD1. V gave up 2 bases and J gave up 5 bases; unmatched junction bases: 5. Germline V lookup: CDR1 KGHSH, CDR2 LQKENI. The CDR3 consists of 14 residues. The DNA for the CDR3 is TGTGCCAGCTCACCAGGACAGGCCGGGGAGACCCAGTACTTC. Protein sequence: CASSPGQAGETQYF.

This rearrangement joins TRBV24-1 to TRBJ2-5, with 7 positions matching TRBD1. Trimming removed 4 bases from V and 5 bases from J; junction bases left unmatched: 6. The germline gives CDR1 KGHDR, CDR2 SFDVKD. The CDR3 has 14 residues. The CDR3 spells CATSDSGGSETQYF. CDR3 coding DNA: TGTGCCACCAGTGACTCAGGGGGTTCGGAGACCCAGTACTTC.

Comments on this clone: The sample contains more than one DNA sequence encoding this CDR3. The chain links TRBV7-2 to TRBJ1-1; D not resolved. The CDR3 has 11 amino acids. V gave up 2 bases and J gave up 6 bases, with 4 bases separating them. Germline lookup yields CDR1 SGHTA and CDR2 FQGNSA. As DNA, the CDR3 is TGTGCCAGCAGCTTACGCGCTGAAGCTTTCTTT. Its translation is CASSLRAEAFF.

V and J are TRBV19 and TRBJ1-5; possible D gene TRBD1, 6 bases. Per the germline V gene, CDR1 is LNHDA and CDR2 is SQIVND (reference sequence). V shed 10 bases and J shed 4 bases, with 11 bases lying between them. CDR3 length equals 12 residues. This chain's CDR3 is CAIGQHNQPQHF. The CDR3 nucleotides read TGTGCCATTGGACAGCATAATCAGCCCCAGCATTTT.

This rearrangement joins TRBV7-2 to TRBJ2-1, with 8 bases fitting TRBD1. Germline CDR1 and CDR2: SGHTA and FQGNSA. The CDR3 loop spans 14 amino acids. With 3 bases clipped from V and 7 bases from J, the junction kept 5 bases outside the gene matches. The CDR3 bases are TGTGCCAGCAGCTTGGACAGGGTTTGGAATGAGCAGTTCTTC. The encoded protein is CASSLDRVWNEQFF. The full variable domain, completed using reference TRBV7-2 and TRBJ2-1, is GAGVSQSPSNKVTEKGKDVELRCDPISGHTALYWYRQSLGQGLEFLIYFQGNSAPDKSGLPSDRFSAERTGGSVSTLTIQRTQQEDSAVYLCASSLDRVWNEQFFGPGTRLTVL.

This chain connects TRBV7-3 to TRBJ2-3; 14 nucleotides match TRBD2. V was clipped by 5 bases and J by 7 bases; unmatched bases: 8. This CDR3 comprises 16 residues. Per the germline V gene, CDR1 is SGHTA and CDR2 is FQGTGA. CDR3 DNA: TGTGCCAGCAGCAAAACCGGGACTAGCGGGGGAAATACGCAGTATTTT. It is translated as CASSKTGTSGGNTQYF.

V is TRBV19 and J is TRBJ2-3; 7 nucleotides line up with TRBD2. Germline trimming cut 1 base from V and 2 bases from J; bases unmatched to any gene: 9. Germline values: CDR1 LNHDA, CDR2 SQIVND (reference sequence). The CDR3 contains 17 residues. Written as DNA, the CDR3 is TGTGCCAGTAGTATAGGAGCTAGCGGATACCTCACAGATACGCAGTATTTT. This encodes CASSIGASGYLTDTQYF.